Described below is a single T cell receptor beta chain sequence and its context. Its antigen is unidentified. The data derive from a study of T cell responses to AZD1222 COVID-19 vaccine. Findings and limits, study-wide: Two doses of AZD1222 preceded a rise in Spike-specific TCR breadth and depth. Clonal diversity was possibly underestimated, and the donors were mostly white British, with more females.

Assay used: immunoSEQ multiplex PCR; TCRdb lists only in-frame clones, some missing. This table holds 80,000 to 95,000 clones, roughly 86% found once. This TCR came from an adult in good health. Specimen: peripheral blood, collected on day 0 of MenACWY control vaccination.

The CDR3 sequence is CASSFRIMNTEAFF. The CDR3 DNA sequence: TGTGCCAGCAGTTTTCGAATAATGAACACTGAAGCTTTCTTT. V is TRBV28 and J is TRBJ1-1; D is undetermined. V was shortened by 3 bases and J by 0 bases, with 8 bases between the two germline ends. The CDR3 loop spans 14 amino acids. Germline V lookup: CDR1 MDHEN, CDR2 SYDVKM.